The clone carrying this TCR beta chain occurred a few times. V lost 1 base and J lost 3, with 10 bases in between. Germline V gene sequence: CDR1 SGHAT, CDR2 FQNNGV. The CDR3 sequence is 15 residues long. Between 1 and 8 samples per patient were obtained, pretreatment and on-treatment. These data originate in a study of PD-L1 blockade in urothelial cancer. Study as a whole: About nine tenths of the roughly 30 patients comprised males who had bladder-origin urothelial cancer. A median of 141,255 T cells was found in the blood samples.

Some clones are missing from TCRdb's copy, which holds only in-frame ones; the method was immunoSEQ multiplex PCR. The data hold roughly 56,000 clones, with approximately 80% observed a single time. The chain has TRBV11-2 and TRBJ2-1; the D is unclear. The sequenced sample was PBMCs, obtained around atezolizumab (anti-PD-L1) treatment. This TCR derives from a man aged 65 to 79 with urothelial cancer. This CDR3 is CASSLAVPNYNEQFF. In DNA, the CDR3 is TGTGCCAGCAGCTTAGCGGTTCCTAACTACAATGAGCAGTTCTTC. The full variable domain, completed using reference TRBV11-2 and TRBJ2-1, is EAGVAQSPRYKIIEKRQSVAFWCNPISGHATLYWYQQILGQGPKLLIQFQNNGVVDDSQLPKDRFSAERLKGVDSTLKIQPAKLEDSAVYLCASSLAVPNYNEQFFGPGTRLTVL.